One and the same sample provided the 6 T cell receptor beta chains below, sequenced in a study of blood T cell repertoires in COVID-19. Profiled with immunoSEQ multiplex PCR; TCRdb holds only in-frame clones, not every one. The table has about 480,000 clones, roughly 90% seen once. Source material: PBMCs or T cells enriched from blood (not recorded which). The receptors derive from a woman in her thirties or forties who had recovered from COVID-19.

V and J are TRBV11-2 and TRBJ2-7, with TRBD2 as a possible D gene (6 bases). The CDR3 sequence is 16 residues long. Germline CDR1 and CDR2: SGHAT and FQNNGV. Trimming removed 1 base at V and 0 bases at J, with 13 bases between. The CDR3 reads CASSLAGRGFSYEQYF. The CDR3 DNA sequence: TGTGCCAGCAGCTTAGCGGGGCGGGGATTCTCCTACGAGCAGTACTTC.

The rearrangement joins TRBV5-1 to TRBJ2-1; TRBD2 matches 7 bases. CDR3 length: 17 residues. J lost 4 bases, V lost 0 bases, and 10 bases had no gene match. CDR1 and CDR2 (germline): SGHRS, YFSETQ. In DNA, the CDR3 is TGCGCCAGCAGCTTGGACGTCGGGACTACCCCATACAATGAGCAGTTCTTC. This sequence encodes CASSLDVGTTPYNEQFF.

The rearrangement links TRBV10-1 to TRBJ2-3, with 9 bases identical to TRBD1. Germline assignment: CDR1 WNHNN and CDR2 SYGVQD (reference sequence). The junction had 10 bases not matched to a gene; V was cut back by 6 bases and J by 3 bases. The CDR3 is 16 residues long. In nucleotides, the CDR3 is TGCGCCAGCAGCGGTCCCCGGGACAGGGTTACAGATACGCAGTATTTT. This codes for CASSGPRDRVTDTQYF.

About this clone: At one boundary the junction diverges from the germline segment, which might be a read error. In DNA form, the CDR3 reads TGTGCCATCAGTCCTATCATAGGACAGGGGGAAGTGAGGTTC. Its protein is CAISPIIGQGEVRF. The genes are TRBV10-3 and TRBJ1-2, with TRBD1 identical over 10 bases. Per germline, CDR1 ENHRY and CDR2 SYGVKD. The CDR3 totals 14 residues.

The chain carries TRBV10-3 and TRBJ2-7, with 8 positions matching TRBD1. From germline, CDR1 is ENHRY and CDR2 SYGVKD. With 11 bases clipped from V and 3 bases from J, the junction kept 3 bases outside the gene matches. This CDR3 comprises 11 residues. The CDR3 bases are TGTGCCGCAGGGGGCCTCTACGAGCAGTACTTC. It yields the protein CAAGGLYEQYF.

The V and J genes are TRBV4-3 and TRBJ1-1; TRBD1 matches 8 bases. There are 13 residues in the CDR3. Per germline, CDR1 LGHNA and CDR2 YSLEER. With 5 bases clipped from V and 4 bases from J, the junction kept 3 bases outside the gene matches. CDR3 loop: CASSNRGTTEAFF. The CDR3 nucleotides are TGCGCCAGCAGCAACAGGGGGACCACTGAAGCTTTCTTT.